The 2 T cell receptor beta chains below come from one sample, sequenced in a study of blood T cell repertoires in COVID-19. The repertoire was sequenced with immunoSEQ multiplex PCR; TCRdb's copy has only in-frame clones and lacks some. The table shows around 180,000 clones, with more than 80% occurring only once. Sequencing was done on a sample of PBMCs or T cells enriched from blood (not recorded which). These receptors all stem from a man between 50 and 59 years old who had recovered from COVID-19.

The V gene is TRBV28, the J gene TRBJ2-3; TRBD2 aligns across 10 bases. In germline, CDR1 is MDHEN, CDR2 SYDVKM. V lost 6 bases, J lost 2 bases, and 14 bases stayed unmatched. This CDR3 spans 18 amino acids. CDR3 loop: CASSPAPSSGGLTDTQYF. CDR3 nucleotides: TGTGCCAGCAGCCCCGCCCCCTCTAGCGGGGGCCTCACAGATACGCAGTATTTT.

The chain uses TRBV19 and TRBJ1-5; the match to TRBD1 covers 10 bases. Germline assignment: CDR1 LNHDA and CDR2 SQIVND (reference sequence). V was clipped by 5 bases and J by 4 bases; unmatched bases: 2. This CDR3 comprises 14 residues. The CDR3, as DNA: TGTGCCAGTAGTCGGGACAGGGGTAATCAGCCCCAGCATTTT. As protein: CASSRDRGNQPQHF.